This T cell receptor beta chain stems from a study of response to subunit inactivated influenza vaccine (dated by TCRdb to 2016 to 2019). Study-level background: The study used deep quantitative T cell receptor repertoire profiling to track responses to a trivalent subunit inactivated influenza vaccine.

Taken from cysteine to phenylalanine, the CDR3 has 13 residues. Only the CDR3 DNA stays, 39 bases, in frame from base 1. V lost 2 bases and J lost 3 bases; the stretch between them is 7 bases long. For CDR1 and CDR2, the germline V gene lists SQVTM and ANQGSEA. What the study reported, not specific to this receptor: The authors proposed that each seasonal influenza vaccination may bring in only a limited number of new T cells.

Library preparation was by RT-PCR. The sequencer was an Illumina HiSeq 2500. The public reads were reanalyzed by TCRdb: fastp trimming at Q25, MiXCR alignment, in-frame beta chains only. Rows are combined by CDR3 protein, so each entry shows the most common genes and DNA. In this sample the table shows 450,000 to 550,000 distinct CDR3 sequences, roughly 27% of which occur a single time. Less than 2.5% of the sample rests with the top ten. As to this clonotype: This clone's antigen is unknown. Base qualities are missing; no much larger clone stands one base away.

The origin of this receptor is a man in his forties or fifties who received an inactivated influenza vaccine. Donor details come from another sample of the same person, matched by shared clones. Sequenced material: CD4+ T cells sorted from PBMCs, taken 5 days after vaccination. The chain is encoded by TRBV29-1 joined to TRBJ2-2; the D gene cannot be resolved reliably. CDR3 loop: CSVESSHTGELFF. The nucleotide sequence reads TGCAGCGTTGAATCCAGCCACACCGGGGAGCTGTTTTTT.